The present entry profiles one T cell receptor (beta chain) with its context. CDR1 is LNHDA, CDR2 SQIVND, per germline (reference sequence). The CDR3 spans 15 residues. V dropped 4 bases and J dropped 0 bases, with 12 bases sitting between them. The data were taken from a study of blood T cell repertoires in COVID-19. Whole-study context: Collection of acute and convalescent COVID-19 samples took place in the United States, Italy and Spain. Nucleic acid was either cDNA or gDNA, and it came from T cells, B-cell-depleted T cells, or PBMCs.

As handled by the study authors: Quantification of nucleated cells was approximated via reference gene primer amplification. Profiling relied on immunoSEQ multiplex PCR, and the TCRdb table lists in-frame clones only, not all of them. V and J calls and clone size come straight from that table; D and trimming were deduced from the DNA. Of hundreds of thousands of clones listed, 83% are singletons. The sequencing sample was made of peripheral blood. This clonotype was obtained from a woman in her thirties or forties with active or convalescent COVID-19. This chain connects TRBV19 to TRBJ1-2; a possible D gene is TRBD1 (5 bases). CDR3 residues: CASSSRQTANYGYTF. The CDR3 DNA is TGTGCCAGTAGTAGCCGACAGACTGCTAACTATGGCTACACCTTC.